The T cell receptor (beta chain) under discussion was sequenced for a study of blood T cell repertoires in COVID-19. Study as a whole: The United States, Italy and Spain were the sources of the acute and convalescent COVID-19 samples. PBMCs, B-cell-depleted T cells, or T cells provided the cDNA or gDNA that made up the material.

CDR3 length equals 16 residues. Trimming cost V 6 bases and J 2 bases, with 17 bases left between them. Per germline, CDR1 SGHVS and CDR2 FNYEAQ. Original processing notes: Nucleated cell number was recorded as an estimate derived from reference gene primer amplification. Clones were sequenced by immunoSEQ multiplex PCR, and TCRdb holds only the in-frame ones, with some missing. Clonal size and the V and J genes are those of that table, whereas D and trimming came from the DNA. The sample yields about 54,000 clones, roughly 80% seen once. The sequencing input was peripheral blood. The rearrangement uses TRBV7-6 and TRBJ1-5, with a possible D match to TRBD1 (6 bases). This receptor was obtained from a human donor in a cohort sampled during active or convalescent COVID-19. CDR3 in amino acids: CASSWGPSDGNQPQHF. CDR3 nucleotide sequence: TGTGCCAGCAGTTGGGGGCCTTCGGACGGCAATCAGCCCCAGCATTTT.